This T cell receptor beta chain was profiled in a study of blood T cell repertoires in COVID-19 (dated by TCRdb to 2020 to 2022). About the full investigation: Samples from collaborators originated in the United States, Italy and Spain and spanned both the acute and convalescent phases of COVID-19. The material from the prospective study consisted of cDNA or gDNA derived from T cells, B-cell-depleted T cells, or PBMCs. Deeply sampled blood TCRbeta repertoires from subjects exposed to, actively infected with, or recovered from COVID-19 were included in the dataset. The repertoires were released in a freely available public database meant as a resource for research on the immune response to SARS-CoV-2. The samples were drawn from two sources: the first 160 participants of the ongoing ImmuneRACE study, and 1,200 or so subjects contributed by 6 global collaborators. Sample metadata almost always included a de-identified subject ID, COVID-19 status, age in years and sex. Where available, HLA class I and class II types were taken from metadata supplied by the sample provider and were not determined by assay-based typing. Points the paper makes about the study in general: The quantity of clinical and demographic metadata differed by source and by participant and was supplied without curation.

TCRbeta CDR3 regions were amplified from genomic DNA by means of the immunoSEQ Assay, a bias-controlled multiplex PCR. Under the source paper's analysis protocol: Within the assay, amplification of reference gene primers was used to estimate how many nucleated cells each sample contained. To quantify the absolute abundance of each unique TCRbeta CDR3 rearrangement, sequence reads were collapsed and filtered. Productive Simpson clonality was computed per sample as the square root of Simpson's diversity index over productive rearrangements. What TCRdb holds here is the immuneACCESS table cut down to in-frame rearrangements. Part of the clones is not present; checked against another copy, under half of the missing clones reflect an unresolved V gene, and the others are unexplained. That table gives V, J and clone size, and the DNA gave D and trimming. This sample comprises 210,000 or so clones, 83% of them detected only once. The ten most abundant clones make up about 1.3% of the sample.

V is clipped by 1 base and J by 0 bases, and the sequence between their germline boundaries is 10 bases long. Spanning cysteine to phenylalanine, the CDR3 consists of 15 amino acids. Of the read, only the CDR3 DNA is kept; its 45 bases are in frame from base 1. CDR1 SEHNR and CDR2 FQNEAQ are derived from the germline V gene (reference sequence). For this clone: What this receptor recognizes is not known. No much larger clone is present one base from it, and per-base qualities are unavailable.

In Seattle, one collaborating source enrolled patients while the infection was active and tracked those patients longitudinally over the course of disease. The collaborating institutions used their own protocols to collect whole blood in K2EDTA tubes. For TCRbeta analysis, collaborator samples were shipped as frozen whole blood, as isolated PBMCs, or as DNA extracted from either sample type. The sequenced sample was peripheral blood. The chain is encoded by TRBV7-9 joined to TRBJ2-7; matching of 5 bases hints at TRBD1 as the D gene. The clonotype comes from a woman in her twenties or thirties with COVID-19, enrolled during active disease. For the CDR3, the sequence is CASSLDETVSYEQYF. The nucleotide sequence reads TGTGCCAGCAGCTTAGACGAGACAGTCTCCTACGAGCAGTACTTC.